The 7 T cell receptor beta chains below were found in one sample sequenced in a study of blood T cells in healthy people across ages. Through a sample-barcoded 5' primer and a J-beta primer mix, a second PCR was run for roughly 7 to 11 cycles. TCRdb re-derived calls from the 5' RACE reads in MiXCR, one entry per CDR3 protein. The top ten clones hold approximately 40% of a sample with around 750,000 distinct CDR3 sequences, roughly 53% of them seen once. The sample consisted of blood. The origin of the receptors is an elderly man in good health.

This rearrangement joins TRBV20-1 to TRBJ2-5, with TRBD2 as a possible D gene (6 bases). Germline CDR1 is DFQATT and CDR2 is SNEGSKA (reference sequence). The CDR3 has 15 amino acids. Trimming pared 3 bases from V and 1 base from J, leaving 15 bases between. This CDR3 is CSASSSGRFQETQYF. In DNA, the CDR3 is TGCAGTGCTAGCTCGAGCGGGCGGTTCCAAGAGACCCAGTACTTC.

The CDR3 is CSAQRGLVSNYGYTF. DNA of the CDR3: TGCAGTGCCCAGAGGGGTTTAGTCTCCAACTATGGCTACACCTTC. The genes are TRBV20-1 and TRBJ1-2, with TRBD1 as a possible D gene (5 bases). Germline V gene sequence: CDR1 DFQATT, CDR2 SNEGSKA (reference sequence). The CDR3 has 15 amino acids. V was trimmed by 6 bases and J by 2 bases, leaving 19 bases between them.

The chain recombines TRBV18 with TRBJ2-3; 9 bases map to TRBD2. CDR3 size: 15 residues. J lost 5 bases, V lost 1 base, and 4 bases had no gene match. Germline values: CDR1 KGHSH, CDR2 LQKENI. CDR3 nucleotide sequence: TGTGCCAGCTCACCACTAGCGGGAGTGGAAGATACGCAGTATTTT. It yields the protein CASSPLAGVEDTQYF.

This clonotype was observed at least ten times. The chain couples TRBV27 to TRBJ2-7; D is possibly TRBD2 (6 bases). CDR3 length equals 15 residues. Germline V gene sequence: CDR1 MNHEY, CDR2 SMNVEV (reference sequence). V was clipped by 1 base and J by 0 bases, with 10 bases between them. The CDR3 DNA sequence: TGTGCCAGCAGTTTATTAGCGGCCCACTCCTACGAGCAGTACTTC. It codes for CASSLLAAHSYEQYF.

The DNA for the CDR3 is TGCGCCAGCAGTGAGCCGGGGGTCAATTCCTACAATGAGCAGTTCTTC. Translated: CASSEPGVNSYNEQFF. The V and J genes are TRBV10-2 and TRBJ2-1, with TRBD2 as a possible D gene (6 bases). The CDR3 runs to 16 residues. V was trimmed by 2 bases and J by 1 base, leaving 12 bases between them. Germline values: CDR1 WSHSY, CDR2 SAAADI.

The DNA of the CDR3 is TGTGCCAGCAGCTTAATTGGGACTAGCGTCTACAATGAGCAGTTCTTC. It translates to CASSLIGTSVYNEQFF. The chain joins TRBV7-3 to TRBJ2-7, with 10 bases lining up with TRBD2. The DNA end lines up better with TRBJ2-1; the J call may be wrong. Per germline, CDR1 SGHTA and CDR2 FQGTGA. The CDR3 has 16 amino acids.

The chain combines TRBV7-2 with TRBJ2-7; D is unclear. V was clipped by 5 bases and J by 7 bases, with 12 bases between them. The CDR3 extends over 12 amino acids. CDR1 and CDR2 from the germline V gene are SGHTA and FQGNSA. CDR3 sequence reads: CASSLARVEQYF. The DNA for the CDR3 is TGTGCCAGCAGCCTCGCTCGGGTTGAGCAGTACTTC.